Listed here are 26 T cell receptor beta chains from one sample, sequenced in a study of blood T cell repertoires in COVID-19. Assay used: immunoSEQ multiplex PCR; TCRdb lists only in-frame clones, some missing. The table records fewer than 25,000 clones, around 87% of them present only once. The sequenced material came from peripheral blood. The receptor set was obtained from a human donor with active COVID-19. The donor label of this sample is uncertain.

CDR3 sequence (DNA): TGTGCCAGCAGCCCGCAGGGGTATTGGGGCGAGCAGTACTTC. This sequence encodes CASSPQGYWGEQYF. The chain is built from TRBV3-1 (or the pseudogene TRBV3-2) and TRBJ2-7, with D possibly being TRBD1 (6 bases). Germline loops: CDR1 LGHDT, CDR2 YNNKEL (reference sequence). The CDR3 consists of 14 residues. V lost 4 bases and J lost 6, with 16 bases in between.

The J gene is TRBJ1-2, the V gene TRBV10-3, with a possible D match to TRBD1 (6 bases). The CDR3 totals 13 residues. Between the trimmed V and J ends, which lost 9 bases and 0 bases, there was a span of 11 bases. In germline, CDR1 is ENHRY, CDR2 SYGVKD. The CDR3 is CAMRQDSNYGYTF. The DNA for the CDR3 is TGTGCCATGAGACAGGACTCTAACTATGGCTACACCTTC.

The sample holds one count of this clone. V and J are TRBV9 and TRBJ2-3; possible D gene TRBD2, 5 bases. Germline values: CDR1 SGDLS, CDR2 YYNGEE. The length of the CDR3 is 17 residues. Trimming shortened V by 0 bases and J by 2 bases, and 16 bases separated the two germline ends. As DNA, the CDR3 is TGTGCCAGCAGCGTAGCTGGAGGCCCCGTCCCCACAGATACGCAGTATTTT. The encoded protein is CASSVAGGPVPTDTQYF.

In its sample, this clone was seen a few times. This chain joins TRBV3-1 (or the pseudogene TRBV3-2) and TRBJ2-7; D is undetermined. CDR1 LGHDT and CDR2 YNNKEL come from the germline V gene (reference sequence). CDR3 size: 13 residues. V was clipped by 4 bases and J by 4 bases, with 11 bases between them. The CDR3 region has the DNA TGTGCCAGCAGCCTCCTCGACGGGTACGAGCAGTACTTC. Protein sequence: CASSLLDGYEQYF.

V and J are TRBV15 and TRBJ1-1; tentatively, D is TRBD1 (5 bases). The CDR3 contains 14 residues. With 5 bases removed from V and 4 bases from J, the gap between germline ends came to 14 bases. Germline loops: CDR1 LNHNV, CDR2 YYDKDF (reference sequence). The CDR3 DNA follows: TGTGCCACCAGCGCCCGGAGGGGCGGCACTGAAGCTTTCTTT. Translation: CATSARRGGTEAFF.

The chain employs TRBV7-2 and TRBJ2-1; TRBD2 matches at 8 bases. J gave up 3 bases and V 4 bases, and 5 bases lay outside the gene matches. The germline V gene has CDR1 SGHTA and CDR2 FQGNSA. The CDR3 length is 15 residues. CDR3 nucleotide sequence: TGTGCCAGCAGCTGGGTACTAGCGGTCTACAATGAGCAGTTCTTC. This codes for CASSWVLAVYNEQFF.

This rearrangement joins TRBV10-3 to TRBJ1-5; D might be TRBD1 (6 bases). The CDR3 runs 16 residues. The V end lost 2 bases, the J end lost 1 base, and 12 bases lay between the germline ends. The germline gives CDR1 ENHRY, CDR2 SYGVKD. CDR3 sequence reads: CAISEGGGGSNQPQHF. Written as DNA, the CDR3 is TGTGCCATCAGTGAGGGTGGGGGCGGCAGCAATCAGCCCCAGCATTTT.

This clone showed up just a few times. The chain has TRBV15 and TRBJ2-7; D perhaps matches TRBD1 (5 bases). CDR1 LNHNV and CDR2 YYDKDF come from the germline V gene (reference sequence). This CDR3 is 14 amino acids long. V was clipped by 0 bases and J by 3 bases, with 9 bases between them. CDR3 sequence reads: CATSRDGAIYEQYF. The CDR3 DNA follows: TGTGCCACCAGCAGAGATGGGGCCATCTACGAGCAGTACTTC.

The chain recombines TRBV28 with TRBJ2-2; D is undetermined. CDR1 and CDR2 from the germline V gene are MDHEN and SYDVKM. The V end was cut by 4 bases, the J end by 6 bases, with 3 bases between. This CDR3 region has 11 residues. The CDR3 loop is CASSSAGELFF. As DNA, the CDR3 is TGTGCCAGCAGTTCCGCCGGGGAGCTGTTTTTT.

This clone was seen more than once but under ten times. The CDR3 is CASSLDGRGSYEQYF. The CDR3 region has the DNA TGCGCCAGCAGCTTGGACGGCAGGGGCTCCTACGAGCAGTACTTC. The gene calls are TRBV5-1 and TRBJ2-7, with D perhaps TRBD1 (6 bases). The CDR3 runs to 15 residues. V was trimmed by 0 bases and J by 0 bases, leaving 10 bases between them. Germline V lookup: CDR1 SGHRS, CDR2 YFSETQ.

This chain connects TRBV2 to TRBJ2-2; TRBD1 matches 8 bases. Losses at the gene ends were 8 bases for V and 5 bases for J; bases not matched to a gene: 19. Germline V gene lookup returns CDR1 SNHLY and CDR2 FYNNEI. The CDR3 sequence is 18 residues long. CDR3 amino acids: CASSALARTGRRTGELFF. The CDR3 nucleotides read TGTGCCAGCTCCGCTCTGGCCCGGACAGGGCGGCGAACCGGGGAGCTGTTTTTT.

J is TRBJ2-1 and V is TRBV18, with TRBD1 as a possible D gene (5 bases). The CDR3 spans 13 residues. From germline, CDR1 is KGHSH and CDR2 LQKENI. Trimming cost V 6 bases and J 0 bases, with 6 bases left between them. Here the CDR3 reads CASSDSSYNEQFF. DNA for the CDR3: TGTGCCAGCTCCGACAGCTCCTACAATGAGCAGTTCTTC.

The chain has TRBV7-2 and TRBJ1-3; D is possibly TRBD1 (6 bases). CDR1 SGHTA and CDR2 FQGNSA come from the germline V gene. This CDR3 is 15 amino acids long. The V gene lost 0 bases and the J gene lost 2 bases, with 8 bases spanning the gap. CDR3 coding DNA: TGTGCCAGCAGCTTAGCCCCAGGGGCTGGAAACACCATATATTTT. Encoded protein: CASSLAPGAGNTIYF.

The chain has TRBV27 and TRBJ2-3, with TRBD2 matching 12 bases. The V gene end was trimmed by 4 bases and the J gene end by 6 bases; junction bases not matched to a gene: 2. Looked up from germline, CDR1 is MNHEY and CDR2 is SMNVEV (reference sequence). This CDR3 contains 14 residues. The CDR3 sequence: CASSYLAGGDTQYF. CDR3 sequence (DNA): TGTGCCAGCAGTTACCTAGCGGGGGGGGATACGCAGTATTTT.

CDR3 bases: TGTGCCAGCAGCTTACAATCACCAGGGGGAGGATCGCCCCAGCATTTT. Protein product: CASSLQSPGGGSPQHF. The gene calls are TRBV7-2 and TRBJ1-5; 7 positions agree with TRBD1. Germline V gene lookup returns CDR1 SGHTA and CDR2 FQGNSA. CDR3 size: 16 residues. V gave up 2 bases and J gave up 9 bases; unmatched junction bases: 13.

The rearrangement links TRBV2 to TRBJ1-1, with D unresolved. The CDR3 runs to 15 residues. The V end lost 5 bases, the J end lost 0 bases, and 13 bases lay between the germline ends. CDR1 and CDR2 from the germline V gene are SNHLY and FYNNEI. The DNA of the CDR3 is TGTGCCAGCAGTTTAGCCACGGGGATGAACACTGAAGCTTTCTTT. Its translation is CASSLATGMNTEAFF.

The chain employs TRBV5-1 and TRBJ2-4; 9 bases line up with TRBD2. Looked up from germline, CDR1 is SGHRS and CDR2 is YFSETQ. The CDR3 extends over 14 amino acids. The V gene end was trimmed by 4 bases and the J gene end by 6 bases; junction bases not matched to a gene: 5. The CDR3 DNA reads as TGCGCCAGCAGCACTAGCGGGTCCAGAAACATTCAGTACTTC. Translating gives CASSTSGSRNIQYF.

V gene TRBV6-2 or TRBV6-3 combines with J gene TRBJ2-7; 8 positions agree with TRBD1. The V gene end was trimmed by 4 bases and the J gene end by 3 bases; junction bases not matched to a gene: 5. The CDR3 sequence is 14 residues long. Germline CDR1 and CDR2: MNHEY and SVGEGT. For the CDR3, the DNA is TGTGCCAGCAGTTCGGCAGGGGGCAGCTACGAGCAGTACTTC. This codes for CASSSAGGSYEQYF.

This chain joins TRBV4-1 and TRBJ1-4; D may be TRBD1 (6 bases). V lost 4 bases to trimming and J lost 4 bases, with 10 bases between them. The CDR3 has 14 amino acids. CDR1 and CDR2 (germline): MGHRA, YSYEKL. CDR3 loop: CASSRDMDNEKLFF. In DNA, the CDR3 is TGCGCCAGCAGCCGGGACATGGATAATGAAAAACTGTTTTTT.

This clone has a single count. This chain joins TRBV28 and TRBJ1-2; possible D gene TRBD1, 5 bases. V was pared by 2 bases and J by 4 bases, with 8 bases between. The germline V gene encodes CDR1 MDHEN and CDR2 SYDVKM. This CDR3 contains 13 residues. CDR3 region: CASSLGQGYGYTF. The CDR3 DNA reads as TGTGCCAGCAGTTTAGGGCAGGGCTATGGCTACACCTTC.

This clone was detected a few times. Here the CDR3 DNA reads TGTGCCAGCAGCTTATCATCTGGACTTAGCGGGGGGGCGACAGATACGCAGTATTTT. Its protein is CASSLSSGLSGGATDTQYF. The chain employs TRBV11-2 and TRBJ2-3; 11 nucleotides match TRBD2. This CDR3 region has 19 residues. Germline lookup yields CDR1 SGHAT and CDR2 FQNNGV. After removal of 2 bases from V and 3 bases from J, the junction contained 13 bases not matched to a gene.

This sequence joins TRBV4-2 and TRBJ2-7; D may be TRBD2 (5 bases). This CDR3 has 14 residues. Germline V gives CDR1 LGHNA, CDR2 YNFKEQ. The ends were cut back, 0 bases at V and 3 bases at J, with 9 bases in the middle. Here the CDR3 DNA reads TGTGCCAGCAGCCAAGAGACTCGGGACTACGAGCAGTACTTC. This encodes CASSQETRDYEQYF.

The chain uses TRBV7-9 and TRBJ2-1; unclear D gene. Deletions cut 5 bases from V and 5 bases from J, with 7 bases between. CDR3 size: 12 residues. Germline CDR1 SEHNR, CDR2 FQNEAQ (reference sequence). The CDR3 bases are TGTGCCAGCAGCAGTAGAAACAATGAGCAGTTCTTC. Protein product: CASSSRNNEQFF.

The chain joins TRBV15 to TRBJ1-2; possibly TRBD1 for D (5 bases). CDR1 and CDR2 from the germline V gene are LNHNV and YYDKDF (reference sequence). This CDR3 spans 13 amino acids. Trimming took off 0 bases at V and 4 bases at J, with 6 bases between the two ends. Here the CDR3 DNA reads TGTGCCACCAGCAGAGACAGGGTCTATGGCTACACCTTC. The encoded protein is CATSRDRVYGYTF. The full variable domain, rest sourced from reference TRBV15 and TRBJ1-2, is DAMVIQNPRYQVTQFGKPVTLSCSQTLNHNVMYWYQQKSSQAPKLLFHYYDKDFNNEADTPDNFQSRRPNTSFCFLDIRSPGLGDTAMYLCATSRDRVYGYTFGSGTRLTVV.

The CDR3 protein is CASSPGTSGLYNEQFF. DNA of the CDR3: TGTGCCAGCAGTCCTGGGACTAGCGGGCTCTACAATGAGCAGTTCTTC. The chain links TRBV2 to TRBJ2-1; 12 bases align to TRBD2. Trimming cost V 5 bases and J 3 bases; bases outside gene matches: 5. From germline, CDR1 is SNHLY and CDR2 FYNNEI. This CDR3 contains 16 residues.

CDR3: CASSLSLNPYEQYF. The CDR3 DNA is TGTGCCAGCAGCTTATCCCTAAATCCCTACGAGCAGTACTTC. The J gene is TRBJ2-7, the V gene TRBV13; D call uncertain. The CDR3 contains 14 residues. Trimming removed 2 bases at V and 2 bases at J, with 10 bases between. Germline V gene sequence: CDR1 PRHDT, CDR2 FYEKMQ (reference sequence). Supplemented by reference TRBV13 and TRBJ2-7, the full variable domain reads AAGVIQSPRHLIKEKRETATLKCYPIPRHDTVYWYQQGPGQDPQFLISFYEKMQSDKGSIPDRFSAQQFSDYHSELNMSSLELGDSALYFCASSLSLNPYEQYFGPGTRLTVT.